These 3 T cell receptor beta chains came from one sample sequenced in a study of CD8+CD57+ T cells in acquired aplastic anemia. Genomic DNA constituted the template upon which TCR beta VDJ and CDR3 profiling was performed. TCRdb re-analysed the reads in MiXCR, keeping a single row per CDR3 protein. This repertoire shows hundreds of thousands of distinct CDR3 sequences, approximately 70% found once; its top ten account for 3.5% to 4.5%. Source material: sorted CD4+, CD8+, or CD8+CD57+ T cells (not recorded which) from PBMCs. The receptors were gathered from a human donor in good health, serving as a control.

This clonotype was seen a handful of times. The chain joins TRBV2 to TRBJ2-1; 7 bases match TRBD1. Germline V gene sequence: CDR1 SNHLY, CDR2 FYNNEI. Trimming took 5 bases from V and 5 from J; bases not matched to a gene: 3. This CDR3 comprises 13 residues. The CDR3 sequence is CASSRDRDNEQFF. CDR3 DNA: TGTGCCAGCAGTCGGGACAGAGACAATGAGCAGTTCTTC.

V and J are TRBV18 and TRBJ1-3, with D perhaps TRBD1 (5 bases). V was shortened by 6 bases and J by 4 bases, with 13 bases between the two germline ends. Germline-derived CDR1 and CDR2 are KGHSH and LQKENI. This CDR3 is 14 amino acids long. CDR3 sequence reads: CASSPGVRGNTIYF. Written as DNA, the CDR3 is TGTGCCAGCTCTCCGGGGGTGAGAGGAAACACCATATATTTT.

About this clonotype: With a much larger clone just one base away, this may be a read error. The CDR3 DNA is TGTGCCAGCAGCGTCGACGGAACTTACACTGAAGCTTTCTTT. Translating gives CASSVDGTYTEAFF. The chain joins TRBV11-3 to TRBJ1-1; D not certain. V was cut by 5 bases and J by 3 bases, with 13 bases left in between. CDR1 and CDR2 from the germline V gene are SGHNT and YENEEA. The CDR3 is 14 residues long.